The clone carrying this TCR beta chain appeared a single time. Generated by immunoSEQ multiplex PCR, the TCRdb table keeps only in-frame clones and is missing some. The data contain 150,000 to 200,000 clones, around 87% of them singletons. The data derive from a study of T cell responses to AZD1222 COVID-19 vaccine. This CDR3 contains 16 residues. V shed 5 bases and J 2 bases; nucleotides not matched to a gene: 4. CDR1 is MDHEN, CDR2 SYDVKM, per germline. Sequencing used peripheral blood, obtained on day 0 of MenACWY control vaccination. This chain joins TRBV28 and TRBJ2-3; 13 positions match TRBD2. The clonotype was recovered from an adult in good health. This chain's CDR3 is CASSKGLAGLTDTQYF. The CDR3 DNA reads as TGTGCCAGCAGTAAGGGACTAGCGGGACTCACAGATACGCAGTATTTT.